What follows describes a single T cell receptor (beta chain). The sample originates from a study of blood T cell repertoires in COVID-19. Across the study: The samples span acute and convalescent COVID-19 from the United States, Italy and Spain. T cells, B-cell-depleted T cells, or PBMCs provided the cDNA or gDNA that served as material.

Original processing methods: By means of reference gene primer amplification, nucleated cell counts were estimated. Sequencing used immunoSEQ multiplex PCR; TCRdb keeps in-frame clones, though not all of them. That table furnishes V, J and clone size, whereas the DNA furnished D and trimming. The sample records hundreds of thousands of clones, more than 75% being singletons. The CDR3 contains 14 residues. Germline lookup yields CDR1 SGHAT and CDR2 FQNNGV. V lost 4 bases to trimming and J lost 4 bases; unmatched junction nucleotides: 4. The sample was PBMCs or T cells enriched from blood (not recorded which). The TCR originated in a man between 60 and 75 years old who had recovered from COVID-19. The chain joins TRBV11-2 to TRBJ1-3; 7 bases fit TRBD1. The chain's CDR3 is CASSWQGVGNTIYF. CDR3 coding DNA: TGTGCCAGCAGCTGGCAGGGGGTAGGAAACACCATATATTTT.